This is a list of T cell receptor beta chains from one sample in a study of low-dose radiotherapy and immunotherapy resistance in tumors. TCRdb used MiXCR to reprocess the reads, holding one entry per CDR3 protein. The data contain some 39,000 distinct CDR3 sequences, about 28% of them singletons. This specimen consisted of PBMCs, obtained before treatment. These receptors all come from a male donor with gallbladder cancer. Each CDR3 is given with its conserved first and last residue. Each record gives: J gene, D gene, clone size, V gene, CDR3 DNA, CDR3 protein. The D gene is left open where the match is weak. Not every row has a clone size; where given, it reads once, few, many or a size class.

>TRBJ2-5|-|-|TRBV11-2
TGTGCCAGCAGCTTAGGGCACGGCCAAGAGACCCAGTACTTC
CASSLGHGQETQYF
>TRBJ2-7|-|many|TRBV9
TGTGCCAGCAGCCCCCTCCCAGCGACTACTGGGGAGCAGTACTTC
CASSPLPATTGEQYF
>TRBJ2-3|TRBD2|few|TRBV11-3
TGTGCCAGCAGCACCGATGGGACTAGCGGGGGGGCGAGTCTCTCAGATACGCAGTATTTT
CASSTDGTSGGASLSDTQYF
>TRBJ2-7|TRBD2|medium-sized|TRBV28
TGTGCCAGCAACCGGCTAGCGGGATATTCCCTTACCTACGAGCAGTACTTC
CASNRLAGYSLTYEQYF
>TRBJ2-1|TRBD2|few|TRBV5-1
TGCGCCAGCAGCTTGGCCGTGAGCGGGGGTTACAATGAGCAGTTCTTC
CASSLAVSGGYNEQFF
>TRBJ2-1|TRBD2|many|TRBV20-1
TGCAGTGCTAGGGCGAGCGGGAGGGTCGCAGGAGAAGAGCAGTTCTTC
CSARASGRVAGEEQFF
>TRBJ1-1|-|-|TRBV5-4
TGTGCCAGCAGCTTGAGCAACACTGAAGCTTTCTTT
CASSLSNTEAFF
>TRBJ1-1|-|-|TRBV7-9
TGTGCCAGCAGCCCTGTGGATAGGCAGGGTGGGACTGAAGCTTTCTTT
CASSPVDRQGGTEAFF
>TRBJ2-5|TRBD2|once|TRBV9
TGTGCCAGCAGCGTCGCTAGCGGGAGGGAGACCCAGTACTTC
CASSVASGRETQYF
>TRBJ2-7|-|many|TRBV5-1
TGCGCCAGCAGTTCTGAGCCGGTATTTAAGTACTTC
CASSSEPVFKYF
>TRBJ1-2|TRBD1|few|TRBV2
TGTGCCAGCAGGGGACAGTCCTATGGCTACACCTTC
CASRGQSYGYTF
>TRBJ1-6|TRBD1|-|TRBV5-1
TGCGCCAGCAGCTGGGGACAGGGGACGTATAATTCACCCCTCCACTTT
CASSWGQGTYNSPLHF
>TRBJ2-1|TRBD2|many|TRBV19
TGTGCCAGTAGTATAGTATCAAACGGGAGGGTTGAGCAGTTCTTC
CASSIVSNGRVEQFF
>TRBJ2-2|-|many|TRBV7-3
TGTGCCAGCAATCGGGGCCCCGGGGAGCTGTTTTTT
CASNRGPGELFF
>TRBJ2-1|TRBD2|many|TRBV27
TGTGCCAGCAGTTTAAGCGGGAGGGCCAATGAGCAGTTCTTC
CASSLSGRANEQFF
>TRBJ2-1|TRBD2|-|TRBV2
TGTGCCAGCCGTAAGACTAGCGGGAGGGGAAATGAGCAGTTCTTC
CASRKTSGRGNEQFF
>TRBJ2-2|-|once|TRBV28
TGTGCCAGCACCGTTTTAAGGGGGGGCACCGGGGAGCTGTTTTTT
CASTVLRGGTGELFF
>TRBJ2-7|TRBD2|many|TRBV9
TGTGCCAGCAGCAATCTAGCGGAACCAACCTACGAGCAGTACTTC
CASSNLAEPTYEQYF
>TRBJ2-1|TRBD2|-|TRBV12-3/TRBV12-4
TGTGCCAGCAGTTTTTCCATCCGGGAGGGCCTCACACACAATGAGCAGTTCTTC
CASSFSIREGLTHNEQFF
>TRBJ1-1|TRBD1|many|TRBV9
TGTGCCAGCAGCGGTCTCACAGGGGCGGACACTGAAGCTTTCTTT
CASSGLTGADTEAFF
>TRBJ2-3|TRBD1|many|TRBV29-1
TGCAGCGTTCTCCCCGACAGGGGGGTGACAGATACGCAGTATTTT
CSVLPDRGVTDTQYF
>TRBJ2-2|-|many|TRBV19
TGTGCCAGTAGTCCAAGACATACCGGGGACACCGGGGAGCTGTTTTTT
CASSPRHTGDTGELFF
>TRBJ2-7|-|many|TRBV7-2
TGTGCCAGCAGCTCTCGCGACGGACCCTACGAGCAGTACTTC
CASSSRDGPYEQYF
>TRBJ1-2|-|many|TRBV5-1
TGCGCCAGCAGCTTGAGGGGTTACAGGGAGGATGGCTACACCTTC
CASSLRGYREDGYTF
>TRBJ2-2|-|many|TRBV7-2
TGTGCCAGCAGCTTTAATTGGAACACCGGGGAGCTGTTTTTT
CASSFNWNTGELFF
>TRBJ1-6|-|many|TRBV30
TGTGCCTGGACCGGGAGCTCCTATAATTCACCCCTCCACTTT
CAWTGSSYNSPLHF
>TRBJ2-5|TRBD2|-|TRBV2
TGTGCCAGCAGTGACGGCCTAGCGGGGCCCTCGGGGGAGACCCAGTACTTC
CASSDGLAGPSGETQYF
>TRBJ2-7|TRBD2|-|TRBV20-1
TGCAGTGCTAGAGATGTAATTAGCGGGGTCTACGAGCAGTACTTC
CSARDVISGVYEQYF